The 5 T cell receptor beta chains given below trace back to one sample, sequenced in a study of T-cell reconstitution after alpha-beta-depleted transplantation in children. The study's findings and limits: About two months after transplant, alpha-beta T cells reportedly came from several hundred expanded graft clones.

During its preparation, the TCRbeta library received unique molecular identifiers. TCRdb analysed the PCR reads with MiXCR anew, one entry per CDR3 protein. The table lists about 32,000 distinct CDR3 sequences, over 6.5% of them singletons. The antigens of these receptors remain unknown. The source material was peripheral blood, sampled 60 days after TCRalphabeta/CD19-depleted stem cell transplant. These receptors were collected from a child under two years old who had a stem cell transplant for acute myeloid leukemia, so the T cells may come from the graft donor.

The table lists this clonotype with many counts. The V gene is TRBV27, the J gene TRBJ2-7; D is undetermined. The germline gives CDR1 MNHEY, CDR2 SMNVEV (reference sequence). V lost 3 bases and J 3 bases, leaving 12 bases between the germline ends. The CDR3 spans 14 residues. The CDR3 DNA sequence: TGTGCCAGCAGTTTCCCCGGGCGACTCTACGAGCAGTACTTC. Its protein is CASSFPGRLYEQYF.

This clonotype was seen many times. This chain uses TRBV20-1 with TRBJ1-2; a weak D match, TRBD1 (6 bases). V was clipped by 5 bases and J by 8 bases, with 27 bases between them. The germline gives CDR1 DFQATT, CDR2 SNEGSKA (reference sequence). This CDR3 spans 16 amino acids. The CDR3 spells CSAGRGFEEMLGGYTF. Written as DNA, the CDR3 is TGCAGTGCTGGGAGGGGGTTTGAAGAGATGCTAGGGGGCTACACCTTC.

This clonotype was counted many times. The genes are TRBV5-1 and TRBJ2-4, with 11 bases identical to TRBD1. Trimming took 0 bases from V and 2 from J; bases not matched to a gene: 1. The length of the CDR3 is 16 residues. Germline V gives CDR1 SGHRS, CDR2 YFSETQ. CDR3: CASSLGDRGTKNIQYF. The CDR3 DNA reads TGCGCCAGCAGCTTGGGGGACAGGGGGACCAAAAACATTCAGTACTTC.

This clonotype was seen many times. The genes are TRBV10-3 and TRBJ2-7; D is unclear. The CDR3 consists of 12 residues. Per the germline V gene, CDR1 is ENHRY and CDR2 is SYGVKD. The germline V and J ends were trimmed by 4 bases and 3 bases, with 7 bases remaining between them. This chain's CDR3 is CAISVGNYEQYF. CDR3 coding DNA: TGTGCCATCAGTGTAGGGAACTACGAGCAGTACTTC.

At least ten counts were recorded for this clonotype. V gene TRBV7-2 combines with J gene TRBJ1-4; D unclear. CDR1 and CDR2 from the germline V gene are SGHTA and FQGNSA. Trimming removed 4 bases from V and 0 bases from J, with 12 bases in between. CDR3 size: 16 residues. CDR3 sequence: CASSSTSTATNEKLFF. The CDR3 DNA reads as TGTGCCAGCAGCTCAACGTCTACGGCAACTAATGAAAAACTGTTTTTT.